A few counts support the clone carrying this TCR beta chain. The antigen remains unidentified. The sample comes from a study of response to subunit inactivated influenza vaccine. Study-level results: The authors suggested that few new T cells are recruited per seasonal influenza vaccination.

Each CDR3 protein gets one entry after TCRdb re-called the RT-PCR reads with MiXCR. The sample contains about 800,000 distinct CDR3 sequences, around 20% of which appear only once. V gave up 3 bases and J gave up 0 bases; unmatched junction bases: 9. The CDR3 spans 20 residues. The sequencing used PBMCs from blood, collected 4 to 6 days after vaccination. This receptor was taken from a man in his forties or fifties who received an inactivated influenza vaccine. The chain combines TRBV12-3 or TRBV12-4 with TRBJ2-3, with 16 bases that match TRBD2. The CDR3 DNA follows: TGTGCCAGCAGTTTTTACGGGACTAGCGGGGGGGGGTCTAGCACAGATACGCAGTATTTT. Protein: CASSFYGTSGGGSSTDTQYF.